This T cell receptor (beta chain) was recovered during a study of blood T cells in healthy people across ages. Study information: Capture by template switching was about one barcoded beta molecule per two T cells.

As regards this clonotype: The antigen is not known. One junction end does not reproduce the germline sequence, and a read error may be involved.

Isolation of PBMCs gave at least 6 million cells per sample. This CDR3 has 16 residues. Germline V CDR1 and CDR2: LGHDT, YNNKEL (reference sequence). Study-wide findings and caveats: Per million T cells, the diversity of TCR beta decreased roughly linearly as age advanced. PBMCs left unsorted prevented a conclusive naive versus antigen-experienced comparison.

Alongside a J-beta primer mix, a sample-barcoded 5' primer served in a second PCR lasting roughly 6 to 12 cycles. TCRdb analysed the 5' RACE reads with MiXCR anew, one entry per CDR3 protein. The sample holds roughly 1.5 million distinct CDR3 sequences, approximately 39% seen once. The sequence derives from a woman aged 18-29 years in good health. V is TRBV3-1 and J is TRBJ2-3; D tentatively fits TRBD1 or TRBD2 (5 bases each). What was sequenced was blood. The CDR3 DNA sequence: TGTGCCAGCAGCCCAGGACACTCATCTAGCACAGATACGCGGTATTTT. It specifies CASSPGHSSSTDTRYF.